The present TCR beta chain was sequenced within a study of CD8 T cells in ankylosing spondylitis. CDR3 length equals 15 residues. Germline V CDR1 and CDR2: SGHVS, FQNEAQ. Trimming pared 4 bases from V and 2 bases from J, leaving 11 bases between. TCRdb analysed the 5' RACE reads with MiXCR anew, one entry per CDR3 protein. The sample consists of 250,000 to 350,000 distinct CDR3 sequences, around 20% of them appearing once. This clonotype was found a few times. The antigen is not known. Study-wide results and caveats: A TCR beta motif made of under 10 highly homologous variants seemed typical of ankylosing spondylitis blood. Disease-linked clones reportedly showed significant enrichment in matched ankylosing spondylitis synovial fluid.

The V gene is TRBV7-8, the J gene TRBJ2-2, with D unresolved. Sequenced: blood, either unsorted or a sorted T cell fraction (not recorded which). The clonotype comes from a male donor with ankylosing spondylitis or in good health (not recorded which). As DNA, the CDR3 is TGTGCCAGCAGCTCACGGACGGAAAACACCGGGGAGCTGTTTTTT. It translates to CASSSRTENTGELFF.